This is a list of T cell receptor beta chains from one sample in a study of T cells after yellow fever vaccination. TCRdb passed the 5' RACE reads through MiXCR, listing each CDR3 protein once. The table includes just under 600,000 distinct CDR3 sequences, about 13% detected once. The sequencing here drew on PBMCs, taken on the day of the yellow fever booster vaccination. Source of these receptors: a man between 25 and 39 years old who received the YFV17D yellow fever vaccine. CDR3s include the opening cysteine and the closing phenylalanine or tryptophan. A D gene is named only where the DNA matches it firmly. Clone size is given for some rows only: seen once, a few or many times, or a class if the clone is expanded.

D gene: NA
CDR3 length: 11
clone size: few
V gene: TRBV5-8
J gene: TRBJ2-1
CDR3 DNA: TGTGCCAGCAGGACCAGGACTCGTTTTTTCTTC
CDR3 protein: CASRTRTRFFF

D gene: TRBD1
CDR3 length: 14
clone size: NA
V gene: TRBV12-5
J gene: TRBJ1-1
CDR3 DNA: TGTGCTAGTGGTTTGGGGGGCAGGGGGACTGAAGCTTTCTTT
CDR3 protein: CASGLGGRGTEAFF

D gene: TRBD1
CDR3 length: 11
clone size: NA
V gene: TRBV30
J gene: TRBJ2-7
CDR3 DNA: TGCGACAGGGCAGTCTCCTACGAGCAGTACTTC
CDR3 protein: CDRAVSYEQYF

D gene: TRBD1
CDR3 length: 17
clone size: many
V gene: TRBV5-5
J gene: TRBJ1-3
CDR3 DNA: TGTGCCAGCAGCCCATTTCCGACCAGACAGGGTGGAAACACCATATATTTT
CDR3 protein: CASSPFPTRQGGNTIYF

D gene: NA
CDR3 length: 16
clone size: NA
V gene: TRBV7-2
J gene: TRBJ2-5
CDR3 DNA: TGTGCCAGCAGCTTATCTTACCAGGGGAGGAGTGAGACCCAGTACTTC
CDR3 protein: CASSLSYQGRSETQYF

D gene: NA
CDR3 length: 13
clone size: NA
V gene: TRBV7-2
J gene: TRBJ2-7
CDR3 DNA: TGTGCCAGCAGCTTCCACGGGTCCGACGAGCAGTACTTC
CDR3 protein: CASSFHGSDEQYF

D gene: TRBD2
CDR3 length: 16
clone size: few
V gene: TRBV19
J gene: TRBJ2-5
CDR3 DNA: TGTGCCAGTACCACCTCCGCTAGCGGGAGAGGGGAGACCCAGTACTTC
CDR3 protein: CASTTSASGRGETQYF

D gene: NA
CDR3 length: 10
clone size: few
V gene: TRBV12-3/TRBV12-4
J gene: TRBJ1-5
CDR3 DNA: TGTGCCAGCGGTGGTCAGCCCCAGCATTTT
CDR3 protein: CASGGQPQHF

D gene: NA
CDR3 length: 15
clone size: NA
V gene: TRBV20-1
J gene: TRBJ2-1
CDR3 DNA: TGCAGTGCTAGTTCGGGGCCCCTGAAGTACAATGAGCAGTTCTTC
CDR3 protein: CSASSGPLKYNEQFF

D gene: TRBD1
CDR3 length: 14
clone size: NA
V gene: TRBV19
J gene: TRBJ2-3
CDR3 DNA: TGTGCCAGTACCGCGACAGGGAGCGCAGATACGCAGTATTTT
CDR3 protein: CASTATGSADTQYF

D gene: NA
CDR3 length: 15
clone size: NA
V gene: TRBV7-2
J gene: TRBJ2-3
CDR3 DNA: TGTGCCAGCAGCTTCGAGGGTTGGGGCACAGATACGCAGTATTTT
CDR3 protein: CASSFEGWGTDTQYF

D gene: NA
CDR3 length: 16
clone size: NA
V gene: TRBV7-9
J gene: TRBJ2-3
CDR3 DNA: TGTGCCAGCAGCTTACTCGCTAGCGAAGACACAGATACGCAGTATTTT
CDR3 protein: CASSLLASEDTDTQYF

D gene: NA
CDR3 length: 17
clone size: few
V gene: TRBV5-1
J gene: TRBJ2-1
CDR3 DNA: TGCGCCAGCAGCGGGGGCCGGACGGACACCATCTACAATGAGCAGTTCTTC
CDR3 protein: CASSGGRTDTIYNEQFF

D gene: NA
CDR3 length: 15
clone size: NA
V gene: TRBV18
J gene: TRBJ1-1
CDR3 DNA: TGTGCCAGCTCACCGCGACAGTTAAAAAACACTGAAGCTTTCTTT
CDR3 protein: CASSPRQLKNTEAFF

D gene: TRBD1
CDR3 length: 21
clone size: NA
V gene: TRBV5-1
J gene: TRBJ2-3
CDR3 DNA: TGCGCCAGCAGCCAGAGCCAAACCGGGACAGCTATCTCTCACTTCACAGATACGCAGTATTTT
CDR3 protein: CASSQSQTGTAISHFTDTQYF

D gene: NA
CDR3 length: 11
clone size: few
V gene: TRBV20-1
J gene: TRBJ2-2
CDR3 DNA: TGCAGTGCTAGAATTAGGGAGGAGCTGTTTTTT
CDR3 protein: CSARIREELFF

D gene: TRBD2
CDR3 length: 15
clone size: few
V gene: TRBV5-1
J gene: TRBJ2-2
CDR3 DNA: TGCGCCAGCAGCTTGAGACTAGCGGGAGGCCGGGAGCTGTTTTTT
CDR3 protein: CASSLRLAGGRELFF

D gene: NA
CDR3 length: 14
clone size: NA
V gene: TRBV5-1
J gene: TRBJ1-4
CDR3 DNA: TGCGCCAGCAGCTCGACAGGCGGGAGTCGTGGACTGTTTTTT
CDR3 protein: CASSSTGGSRGLFF

D gene: TRBD1
CDR3 length: 14
clone size: few
V gene: TRBV5-4
J gene: TRBJ2-3
CDR3 DNA: TGTGCCAGCAGCTTGAGGACAGGGGCAGATACGCAGTATTTT
CDR3 protein: CASSLRTGADTQYF

D gene: NA
CDR3 length: 13
clone size: few
V gene: TRBV9
J gene: TRBJ2-3
CDR3 DNA: TGTGCCAGCAGCGTATTGAGGGCAGATACGCAGTATTTT
CDR3 protein: CASSVLRADTQYF

D gene: NA
CDR3 length: 17
clone size: NA
V gene: TRBV7-2
J gene: TRBJ2-7
CDR3 DNA: TGTGCCAGCAGCTTAGCAGGACAGGGGACTAGCTCCTACGAGCAGTACTTC
CDR3 protein: CASSLAGQGTSSYEQYF

D gene: NA
CDR3 length: 15
clone size: NA
V gene: TRBV28
J gene: TRBJ2-2
CDR3 DNA: TGTGCCAGCAGTCCCGGGGGTTTGGACACCGGGGAGCTGTTTTTT
CDR3 protein: CASSPGGLDTGELFF

D gene: NA
CDR3 length: 15
clone size: many
V gene: TRBV7-3
J gene: TRBJ2-2
CDR3 DNA: TGTGCCAGCAGCTTAACTCCGGGGCACACCGGGGAGCTGTTTTTT
CDR3 protein: CASSLTPGHTGELFF

D gene: NA
CDR3 length: 14
clone size: NA
V gene: TRBV6-5
J gene: TRBJ2-1
CDR3 DNA: TGTGCCAGCAGTTACTCTTTCCGGCAGAATGAGCAGTTCTTC
CDR3 protein: CASSYSFRQNEQFF

D gene: NA
CDR3 length: 12
clone size: NA
V gene: TRBV20-1
J gene: TRBJ2-7
CDR3 DNA: TGCAGTGCTAGACAGGTCTCCTACGAGCAGTACTTC
CDR3 protein: CSARQVSYEQYF

D gene: NA
CDR3 length: 13
clone size: few
V gene: TRBV28
J gene: TRBJ2-2
CDR3 DNA: TGTGCCAGCAAGAGAGGTTCCACCGGGGAGCTGTTTTTT
CDR3 protein: CASKRGSTGELFF

D gene: NA
CDR3 length: 13
clone size: NA
V gene: TRBV7-2
J gene: TRBJ2-7
CDR3 DNA: TGTGCCAGCAGCTTTAGGTCAGGGGACGAGCAGTACTTC
CDR3 protein: CASSFRSGDEQYF

D gene: TRBD2
CDR3 length: 20
clone size: NA
V gene: TRBV28
J gene: TRBJ2-1
CDR3 DNA: TGTGCCAGCAGTGGGGGGTGGCTAGCGGGAGGGCCTAGGTCCTACAATGAGCAGTTCTTC
CDR3 protein: CASSGGWLAGGPRSYNEQFF

D gene: TRBD1
CDR3 length: 15
clone size: NA
V gene: TRBV6-5
J gene: TRBJ2-7
CDR3 DNA: TGTGCCAGCAGTTACCTTCTAGACAGGGGATGGGAGCAGTACTTC
CDR3 protein: CASSYLLDRGWEQYF

D gene: TRBD2
CDR3 length: 15
clone size: NA
V gene: TRBV10-3
J gene: TRBJ2-5
CDR3 DNA: TGTGCCATCAGCCAGACTAGCGGGGTCCCAGAGACCCAGTACTTC
CDR3 protein: CAISQTSGVPETQYF